A single sample is the source of the 23 T cell receptor beta chains below, sequenced in a study of blood T cells in healthy people across ages. A J-beta primer mix and a sample-barcoded 5' primer were used in a second PCR of roughly 6 to 11 cycles. TCRdb recomputed calls from the 5' RACE reads with MiXCR, one row per CDR3 protein. This sample carries some 710,000 distinct CDR3 sequences, over 20% of them seen once, and the ten largest clones take about 22%. Sequencing was done on a sample of blood. Receptors were obtained from a man between 70 and 80 years old in good health.

This chain links TRBV20-1 with TRBJ2-7; D is possibly TRBD1 (6 bases). The germline CDR1 and CDR2 sequences are DFQATT and SNEGSKA (reference sequence). Trimming pared 6 bases from V and 2 bases from J, leaving 11 bases between. The CDR3 sequence is 12 residues long. The CDR3 coding sequence is TGCAGTGCCAGGGGTAGGACCTACGAGCAGTACGTC. Encoded protein: CSARGRTYEQYV.

V and J are TRBV21-1 and TRBJ1-2; TRBD1 was called by the table and not checked on the DNA. TRBV21-1 is an annotated pseudogene. The CDR3 loop spans 14 amino acids. The CDR3, as DNA: TGTGCCAGCAGCAATTTCAGGGGGAACTATGGCTACACCTTC. This codes for CASSNFRGNYGYTF.

The chain links TRBV20-1 to TRBJ1-5; D not certain. V was shortened by 0 bases and J by 7 bases, with 10 bases between the two germline ends. Germline CDR1 DFQATT, CDR2 SNEGSKA (reference sequence). This CDR3 region has 13 residues. Here the CDR3 reads CSARDTGWQPQHF. The CDR3, as DNA: TGCAGTGCTAGAGACACGGGATGGCAGCCCCAGCATTTT.

V usage is TRBV11-2 and J usage is TRBJ1-2; D is undetermined. V was trimmed by 7 bases and J by 8 bases, leaving 23 bases between them. Germline V gene sequence: CDR1 SGHAT, CDR2 FQNNGV. This CDR3 region has 15 residues. CDR3 protein: CASTLRSGSSVGYTF. Written as DNA, the CDR3 is TGTGCCAGCACCCTCAGGAGTGGTAGCAGTGTAGGCTACACCTTC.

This clonotype has more than one count but fewer than ten. This chain links TRBV10-3 with TRBJ2-5; tentative D call: TRBD1 (7 bases). The CDR3 consists of 13 residues. Trimming removed 6 bases at V and 5 bases at J, with 13 bases between. The germline gives CDR1 ENHRY, CDR2 SYGVKD. CDR3 DNA sequence: TGTGCCATCAGCCCACAGGGGAGGGAGACCCAGTACTTC. Its protein product is CAISPQGRETQYF.

V and J are TRBV6-2 or TRBV6-3 and TRBJ2-4; D is unclear. Trimming left V 4 bases short and J 6 bases short, with 7 bases between. Per the germline V gene, CDR1 is MNHEY and CDR2 is SVGEGT. There are 12 residues in the CDR3. DNA of the CDR3: TGTGCCAGCAGTTCGGCCGGAAACATTCAGTACTTC. Translation: CASSSAGNIQYF.

The genes are TRBV5-4 and TRBJ1-3; tentatively, D is TRBD1 (6 bases). V was cut by 0 bases and J by 2 bases, with 12 bases left in between. CDR1 SGHNT and CDR2 YYREEE come from the germline V gene (reference sequence). The CDR3 has 16 residues. CDR3 amino acids: CASSLGTGLAGNTIYF. The CDR3 nucleotides are TGTGCCAGCAGCTTGGGTACAGGGTTGGCTGGAAACACCATATATTTT.

The chain combines TRBV5-1 with TRBJ1-6; tentative D call: TRBD1 (5 bases). The germline gives CDR1 SGHRS, CDR2 YFSETQ. V shed 0 bases and J shed 8 bases, with 15 bases lying between them. The CDR3 totals 16 residues. The DNA of the CDR3 is TGCGCCAGCAGCTTGGATATTGGCAGGGTTTATTCACCCCTCCACTTT. It is translated as CASSLDIGRVYSPLHF.

Only a few counts were recorded for this clonotype. This chain connects TRBV20-1 to TRBJ2-5; D is unclear. V was clipped by 0 bases and J by 2 bases, with 13 bases between them. Germline V gene data show CDR1 as DFQATT and CDR2 as SNEGSKA (reference sequence). The CDR3 loop spans 15 amino acids. Here the CDR3 DNA reads TGCAGTGCTAGAGACCAGCGCAGACTTCAAGAGACCCAGTACTTC. This encodes CSARDQRRLQETQYF.

The rearrangement joins TRBV5-1 to TRBJ2-3, with D maybe TRBD2 (6 bases). Trimming removed 7 bases at V and 2 bases at J, with 14 bases between. Germline loops: CDR1 SGHRS, CDR2 YFSETQ. This CDR3 spans 14 amino acids. The CDR3: CASDWGGYTDTQYF. The DNA of the CDR3 is TGCGCCAGCGACTGGGGAGGCTACACAGATACGCAGTATTTT. Based on the CDR3 plus reference TRBV5-1 and TRBJ2-3, the full variable domain is KAGVTQTPRYLIKTRGQQVTLSCSPISGHRSVSWYQQTPGQGLQFLFEYFSETQRNKGNFPGRFSGRQFSNSRSEMNVSTLELGDSALYLCASDWGGYTDTQYFGPGTRLTVL.

The rearrangement uses TRBV28 and TRBJ1-2; D call uncertain. Germline CDR1 MDHEN, CDR2 SYDVKM. V was shortened by 10 bases and J by 4 bases, with 19 bases between the two germline ends. CDR3 length: 14 residues. CDR3 sequence reads: CATKLDRRFYGYTF. Written as DNA, the CDR3 is TGTGCCACCAAGCTAGATAGACGGTTCTATGGCTACACCTTC.

The genes are TRBV5-1 and TRBJ2-5, with D unresolved. This CDR3 is built from 14 residues. With 0 bases removed from V and 2 bases from J, the gap between germline ends came to 8 bases. Germline V lookup: CDR1 SGHRS, CDR2 YFSETQ. The CDR3 protein is CASSLARKQETQYF. The CDR3 DNA reads as TGCGCCAGCAGCTTGGCCAGAAAACAAGAGACCCAGTACTTC.

This clonotype was observed a few times. The chain couples TRBV12-3 or TRBV12-4 to TRBJ1-4; 9 nucleotides align to TRBD1. The CDR3 length is 16 residues. The V segment lost 5 bases and the J segment 4 bases; nucleotides outside the gene matches: 8. The CDR3 coding sequence is TGTGCCAGCAGTCTCGGGACAGGGTACGGTAATGAAAAACTGTTTTTT. Its translation is CASSLGTGYGNEKLFF.

This clonotype appeared a few times. The CDR3 region is CASSWEGLASSEQYF. CDR3 nucleotides: TGCGCCAGCAGCTGGGAGGGACTAGCTAGCTCCGAGCAGTACTTC. The chain combines TRBV5-1 with TRBJ2-5, with 9 bases lining up with TRBD2. The J call may be in error: the DNA end matches TRBJ2-7 better. CDR3 length: 15 amino acids. In germline, CDR1 is SGHRS, CDR2 YFSETQ.

The chain links TRBV12-3 or TRBV12-4 to TRBJ1-5; 7 bases match TRBD1. The CDR3 runs 15 residues. The J segment lost 2 bases and the V segment lost 6 bases, leaving 7 bases of the junction unmatched. The DNA for the CDR3 is TGTGCCAGCAGCTTCGACAGGGTGCGCAATCAGCCCCAGCATTTT. Translated: CASSFDRVRNQPQHF.

A few counts support this clonotype. The chain joins TRBV20-1 to TRBJ2-4; 15 bases are shared with TRBD2. This CDR3 comprises 17 residues. Per the germline V gene, CDR1 is DFQATT and CDR2 is SNEGSKA (reference sequence). V lost 5 bases to trimming and J lost 5 bases; unmatched junction nucleotides: 10. CDR3 sequence: CSAQGLAGGGRENIQYF. Here the CDR3 DNA reads TGCAGTGCTCAGGGACTAGCGGGAGGTGGTCGGGAAAACATTCAGTACTTC.

This clonotype has only a few counts. The chain has TRBV7-8 and TRBJ2-1; 8 bases align to TRBD1. The CDR3 is 15 residues long. Per germline, CDR1 SGHVS and CDR2 FQNEAQ. The junction had 4 bases not matched to a gene; V was cut back by 4 bases and J by 2 bases. CDR3 nucleotide sequence: TGTGCCAGCAGCTCACAGGGACAGGCCTACAATGAGCAGTTCTTC. Protein sequence: CASSSQGQAYNEQFF. The entire variable domain, with the rest obtained from reference TRBV7-8 and TRBJ2-1, is as follows: GAGVSQSPRYKVAKRGQDVALRCDPISGHVSLFWYQQALGQGPEFLTYFQNEAQLDKSGLPSDRFFAERPEGSVSTLKIQRTQQEDSAVYLCASSSQGQAYNEQFFGPGTRLTVL.

The chain uses TRBV21-1 and TRBJ1-2. TRBV21-1 is annotated as a pseudogene. CDR3 size: 16 residues. The CDR3 DNA is TGTGCCAGCAGCAAAGCGATGAAGCGTTCTAACTATGGCTACACCTTC. The encoded protein is CASSKAMKRSNYGYTF.

For this clonotype: The conserved phenylalanine or tryptophan normally closing the CDR3 is absent here, so this likely arose from a read error. The rearrangement joins TRBV25-1 to TRBJ2-5, with TRBD2 matching 11 bases. The better agreement between TRBJ2-1 and the DNA end casts doubt on the J call. CDR1 is MGHDK and CDR2 is SYGVNS in the germline V gene. The CDR3 has 17 amino acids. As DNA, the CDR3 is TGTGCCAGCAGTGCCGGGACTAGCGGAAACTCCTACAATGAGCAGTTCCTC. It encodes CASSAGTSGNSYNEQFL.

The chain combines TRBV5-1 with TRBJ2-1; possibly TRBD2 for D (6 bases). This CDR3 spans 16 amino acids. V was trimmed by 4 bases and J by 4 bases, leaving 18 bases between them. Germline lookup yields CDR1 SGHRS and CDR2 YFSETQ. CDR3 region: CASSQSYGGGYNEQFF. CDR3 DNA: TGCGCCAGCAGCCAGTCCTACGGGGGAGGTTACAATGAGCAGTTCTTC.

The sample holds a few counts of this clonotype. The CDR3 DNA follows: TGCAGTGCTCTAGATCGACGACTAGCGGGAGGGTCAGATACGCAGTATTTT. The encoded protein is CSALDRRLAGGSDTQYF. V and J are TRBV20-1 and TRBJ2-3; 14 bases line up with TRBD2. The germline V gene encodes CDR1 DFQATT and CDR2 SNEGSKA (reference sequence). The length of the CDR3 is 17 residues. The ends lost 5 bases at V and 4 bases at J; junction bases unmatched: 11.

This clonotype was seen only once. V gene TRBV5-1 combines with J gene TRBJ2-6, with D possibly being TRBD1 (6 bases). The V end was cut by 4 bases, the J end by 1 base, with 9 bases between. Germline V gene data show CDR1 as SGHRS and CDR2 as YFSETQ. The CDR3 has 15 residues. The CDR3 DNA sequence: TGCGCCAGCAGCACCGGACAGTCTGGGGCCAACGTCCTGACTTTC. This gives the protein CASSTGQSGANVLTF.

The chain employs TRBV7-3 and TRBJ1-1; 8 nucleotides match TRBD1. CDR1 is SGHTA and CDR2 is FQGTGA in the germline V gene. This CDR3 contains 19 residues. Unmatched junction bases numbered 15, after V lost 0 bases and J lost 3 bases. CDR3 loop: CASSLTNPGGKKRYTEAFF. The CDR3 DNA reads TGTGCCAGCAGCTTAACGAACCCAGGGGGCAAGAAAAGGTACACTGAAGCTTTCTTT.